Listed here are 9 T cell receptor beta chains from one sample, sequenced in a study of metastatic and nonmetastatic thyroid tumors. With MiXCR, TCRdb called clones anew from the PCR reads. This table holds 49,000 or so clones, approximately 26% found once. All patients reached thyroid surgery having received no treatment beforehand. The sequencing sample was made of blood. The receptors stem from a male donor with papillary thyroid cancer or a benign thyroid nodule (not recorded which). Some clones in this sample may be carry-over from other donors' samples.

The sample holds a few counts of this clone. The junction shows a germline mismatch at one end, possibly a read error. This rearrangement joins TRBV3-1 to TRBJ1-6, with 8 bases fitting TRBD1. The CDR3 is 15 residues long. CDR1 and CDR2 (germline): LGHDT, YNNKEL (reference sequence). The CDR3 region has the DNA TGTGCCAGCAGCAAAGATAGACAGGGGTATTCACCCCTCCACTTT. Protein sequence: CASSKDRQGYSPLHF.

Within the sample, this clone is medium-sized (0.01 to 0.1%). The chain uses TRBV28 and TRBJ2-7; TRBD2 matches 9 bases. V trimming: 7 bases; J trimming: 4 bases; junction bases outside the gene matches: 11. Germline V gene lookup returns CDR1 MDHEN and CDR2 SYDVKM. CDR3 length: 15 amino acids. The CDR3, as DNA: TGTGCCAGCACGGTTCGCGGGAGGGCCGAGTACGAGCAGTACTTC. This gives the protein CASTVRGRAEYEQYF.

The CDR3 coding sequence is TGTGCCAGCAGCGCGTACGCGGCGCCCTACGAGCAGTACTTC. It yields the protein CASSAYAAPYEQYF. The chain couples TRBV9 to TRBJ2-7, with no clear D. Trimming cost V 3 bases and J 2 bases, with 12 bases left between them. The CDR3 extends over 14 amino acids. CDR1 and CDR2 from the germline V gene are SGDLS and YYNGEE.

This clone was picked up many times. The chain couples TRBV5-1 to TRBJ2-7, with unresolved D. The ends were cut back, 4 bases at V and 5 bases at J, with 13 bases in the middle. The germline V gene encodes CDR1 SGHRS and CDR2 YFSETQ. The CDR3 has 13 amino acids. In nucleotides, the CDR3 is TGCGCCAGCAGCCCTACTACTACGAACGAGCAGTACTTC. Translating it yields CASSPTTTNEQYF.

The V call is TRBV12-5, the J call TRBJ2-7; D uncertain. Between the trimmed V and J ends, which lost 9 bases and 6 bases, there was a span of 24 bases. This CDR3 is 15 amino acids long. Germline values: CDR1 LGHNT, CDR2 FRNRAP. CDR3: CASQVGGRLISEQYF. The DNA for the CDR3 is TGTGCTAGCCAGGTCGGCGGCCGTCTAATCTCCGAGCAGTACTTC.

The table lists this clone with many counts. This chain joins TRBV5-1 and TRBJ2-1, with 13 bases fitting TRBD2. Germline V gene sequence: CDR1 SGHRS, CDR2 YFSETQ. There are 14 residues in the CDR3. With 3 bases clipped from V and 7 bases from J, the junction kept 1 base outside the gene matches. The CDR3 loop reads CASSWTSGRNEQFF. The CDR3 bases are TGCGCCAGCAGCTGGACTAGCGGGAGAAATGAGCAGTTCTTC.

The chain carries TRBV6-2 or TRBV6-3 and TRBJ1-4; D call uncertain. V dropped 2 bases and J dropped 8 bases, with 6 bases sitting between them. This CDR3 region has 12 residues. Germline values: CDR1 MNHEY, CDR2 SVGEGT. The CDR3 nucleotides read TGTGCCAGCAGTTACGAGGGAGAAAAACTGTTTTTT. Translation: CASSYEGEKLFF.

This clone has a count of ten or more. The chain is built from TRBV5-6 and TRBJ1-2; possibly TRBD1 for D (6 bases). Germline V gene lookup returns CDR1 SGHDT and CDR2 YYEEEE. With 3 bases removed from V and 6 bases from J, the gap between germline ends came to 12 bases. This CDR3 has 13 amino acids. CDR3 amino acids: CASSWQGMNGYTF. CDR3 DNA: TGTGCCAGCAGCTGGCAGGGGATGAATGGCTACACCTTC.

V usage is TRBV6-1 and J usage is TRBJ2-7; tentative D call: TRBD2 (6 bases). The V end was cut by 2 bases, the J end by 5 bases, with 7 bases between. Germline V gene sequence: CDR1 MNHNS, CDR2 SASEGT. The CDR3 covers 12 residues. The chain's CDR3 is CASSERRDEQYF. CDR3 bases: TGTGCCAGCAGTGAACGGAGGGACGAGCAGTACTTC.